The entry below describes one TCR beta chain. What it binds is not known. Collection occurred without any documented infections or immune events in donors. The data were taken from a study of identifying expanded T cells in peripheral blood. Germline lookup yields CDR1 SGHRS and CDR2 YFSETQ. The CDR3 is 15 amino acids. V was trimmed by 0 bases and J by 6 bases, leaving 15 bases between them. Study findings and constraints: Across healthy donors, higher total template counts meant significantly greater roughly two-week count variance. Over about two and four weeks, about 17 and 20 clones changed, versus more than 1 between replicates.

Sequenced by immunoSEQ multiplex PCR; TCRdb stores in-frame clones only, minus some. The top ten clones hold over 3% of a sample with around 120,000 clones, approximately 88% of them seen once. The sequence derives from a person aged 18 to 75 in good health. The sequenced sample consisted of blood. The V call is TRBV5-1, the J call TRBJ1-1; possibly TRBD1 for D (6 bases). This CDR3 reads CASSLVVGGLPEAFF. The CDR3, as DNA: TGCGCCAGCAGCTTGGTGGTAGGGGGTTTGCCTGAAGCTTTCTTT.